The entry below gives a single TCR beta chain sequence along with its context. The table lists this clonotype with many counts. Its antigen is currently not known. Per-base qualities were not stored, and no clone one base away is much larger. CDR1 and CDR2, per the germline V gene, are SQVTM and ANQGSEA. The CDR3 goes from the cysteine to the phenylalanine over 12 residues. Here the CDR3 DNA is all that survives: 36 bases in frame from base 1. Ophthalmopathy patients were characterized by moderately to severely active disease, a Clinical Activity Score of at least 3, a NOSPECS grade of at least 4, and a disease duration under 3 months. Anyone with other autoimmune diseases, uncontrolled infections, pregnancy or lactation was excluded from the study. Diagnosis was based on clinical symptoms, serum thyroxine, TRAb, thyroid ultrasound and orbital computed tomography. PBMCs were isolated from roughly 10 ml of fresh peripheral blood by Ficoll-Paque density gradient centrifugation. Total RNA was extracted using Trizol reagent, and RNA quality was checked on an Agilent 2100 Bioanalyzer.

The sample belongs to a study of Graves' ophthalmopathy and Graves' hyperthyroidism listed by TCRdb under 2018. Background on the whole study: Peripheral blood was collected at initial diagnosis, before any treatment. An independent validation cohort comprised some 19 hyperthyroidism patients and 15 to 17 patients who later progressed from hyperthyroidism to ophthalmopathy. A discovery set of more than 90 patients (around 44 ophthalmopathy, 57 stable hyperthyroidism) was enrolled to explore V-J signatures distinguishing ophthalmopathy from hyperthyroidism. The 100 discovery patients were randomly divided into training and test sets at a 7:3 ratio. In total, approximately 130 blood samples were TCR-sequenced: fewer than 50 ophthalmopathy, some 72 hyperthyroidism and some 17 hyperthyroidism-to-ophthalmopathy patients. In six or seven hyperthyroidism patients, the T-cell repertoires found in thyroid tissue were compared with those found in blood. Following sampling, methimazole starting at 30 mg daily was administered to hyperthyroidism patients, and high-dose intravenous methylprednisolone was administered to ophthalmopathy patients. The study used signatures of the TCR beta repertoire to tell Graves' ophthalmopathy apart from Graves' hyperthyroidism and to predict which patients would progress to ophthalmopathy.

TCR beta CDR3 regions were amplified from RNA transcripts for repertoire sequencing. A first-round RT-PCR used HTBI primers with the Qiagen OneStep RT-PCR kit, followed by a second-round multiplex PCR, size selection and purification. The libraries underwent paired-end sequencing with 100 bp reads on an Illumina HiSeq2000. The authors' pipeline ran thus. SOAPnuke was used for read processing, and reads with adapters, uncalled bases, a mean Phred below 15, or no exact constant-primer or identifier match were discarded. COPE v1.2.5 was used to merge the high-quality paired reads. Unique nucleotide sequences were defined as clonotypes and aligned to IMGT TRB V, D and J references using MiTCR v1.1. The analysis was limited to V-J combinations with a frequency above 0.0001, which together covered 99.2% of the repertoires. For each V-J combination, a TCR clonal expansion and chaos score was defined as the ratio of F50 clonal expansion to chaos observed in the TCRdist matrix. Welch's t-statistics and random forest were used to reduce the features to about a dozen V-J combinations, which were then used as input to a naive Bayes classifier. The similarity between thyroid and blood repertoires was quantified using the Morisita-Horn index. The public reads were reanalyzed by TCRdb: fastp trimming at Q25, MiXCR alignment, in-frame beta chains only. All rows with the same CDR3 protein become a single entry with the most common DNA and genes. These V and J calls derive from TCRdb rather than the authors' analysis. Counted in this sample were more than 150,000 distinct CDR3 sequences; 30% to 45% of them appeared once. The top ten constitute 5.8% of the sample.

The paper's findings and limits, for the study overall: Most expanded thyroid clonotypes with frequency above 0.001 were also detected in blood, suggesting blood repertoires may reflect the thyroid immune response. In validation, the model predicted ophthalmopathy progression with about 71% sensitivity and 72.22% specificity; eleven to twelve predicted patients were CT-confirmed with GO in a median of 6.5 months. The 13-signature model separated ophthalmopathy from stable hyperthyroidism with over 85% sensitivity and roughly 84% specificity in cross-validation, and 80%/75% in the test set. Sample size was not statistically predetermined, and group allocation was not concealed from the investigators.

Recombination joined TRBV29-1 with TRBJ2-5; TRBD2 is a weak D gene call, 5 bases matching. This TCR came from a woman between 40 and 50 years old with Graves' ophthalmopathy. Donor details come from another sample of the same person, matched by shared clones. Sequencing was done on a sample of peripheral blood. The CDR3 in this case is CSYPAEGGTQYF. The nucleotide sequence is TGCAGTTACCCCGCTGAAGGAGGGACCCAGTACTTC.